This is a list of T cell receptor beta chains from one sample in a study of cytomegalovirus exposure and HLA in healthy donors. Profiled with immunoSEQ multiplex PCR; TCRdb holds only in-frame clones, not every one. The table records about 160,000 clones, less than 90% of them present only once. The sample was PBMCs. The receptors stem from a boy younger than 10 in good health and CMV-seronegative. The conserved cysteine and the conserved F or W are not part of the CDR3 here.

. | TRBV10-3 | AIKDPGQLNSYEQY
TRBJ1-3 | TRBV18 | ASSPIVARTFSGNTIY
TRBJ2-7 | TRBV18 | ASHRVGYEQY
TRBJ2-3 | TRBV2 | AIHPSGHNTDTQY
TRBJ2-7 | TRBV2 | ATRDRASSYEQY
TRBJ2-1 | TRBV5-4 | ASSLGGRASSYNEQF
TRBJ2-5 | TRBV30 | AWIAGVETQY
TRBJ1-1 | TRBV19 | ASSIDGGLNTEAF
TRBJ2-6 | TRBV19 | ASSPTSAGANVLT
TRBJ2-3 | TRBV5-6 | ASSFLVAEDTQY
TRBJ2-5 | TRBV29-1 | SVSPSGRSGETQY
TRBJ1-2 | TRBV19 | ASSISGGRYRDYGYT
TRBJ1-1 | TRBV28 | ASSLLRPTEAF
TRBJ2-7 | TRBV29-1 | SVGQADYEQY
TRBJ1-3 | TRBV6-5 | ASRPEVYAGNTIY
TRBJ2-3 | TRBV11-1 | ASSPGQGGSDTQY
TRBJ2-1 | TRBV2 | ASNRGSSYNEQF
TRBJ2-3 | TRBV5-1 | ASRNSGRNTDTQY
TRBJ1-6 | TRBV5-6 | ASSSIPLWTGDYSPLH
TRBJ2-7 | TRBV5-1 | ASSWDRGDEQY
TRBJ1-4 | TRBV7-9 | ASSSYGGEGTNEKLF
TRBJ1-2 | TRBV5-6 | ASSLNTPSYGYT
TRBJ1-1 | TRBV10-3 | AIRQGVMNTEAF
TRBJ2-3 | TRBV7-7 | ASSPGTSSTDTQY
TRBJ1-1 | TRBV27 | ASSSRMNTEAF
TRBJ2-5 | TRBV7-9 | ASSPRDRDLETQY
TRBJ2-2 | TRBV7-9 | ASSPTRETGELF
TRBJ1-1 | TRBV2 | ASSAGTGYTEAF
TRBJ2-3 | TRBV18 | ASSSTRTDTQY
TRBJ2-1 | TRBV7-9 | ASSRPGLEINEQF
TRBJ1-1 | TRBV27 | ASSFGGEGTEAF
TRBJ1-1 | TRBV6-5 | ASSPGQHNEAF
. | TRBV6-5 | ASKRQISSYEQY
TRBJ1-1 | TRBV5-1 | ASSLGTGSTEAF
TRBJ2-5 | TRBV4-1 | ASSQDRGGLAQETQY
TRBJ1-1 | TRBV28 | ASGFPFPGSTEAF
TRBJ1-2 | TRBV30 | AWSPSGGYT
TRBJ2-7 | TRBV6-5 | ASSPRGTYVQY
TRBJ1-2 | TRBV27 | ASSLSEVWPTNYGYT
TRBJ2-1 | TRBV12-5 | ASGLAGGYNEQF
TRBJ1-2 | TRBV29-1 | SVESGESYGYT
TRBJ1-2 | TRBV21-1 | ASSGRDRGYYGYT
TRBJ1-5 | TRBV19 | ASSGQGRSQPQH
TRBJ1-3 | TRBV6-5 | ASSLNRDRGSTIY
TRBJ1-1 | TRBV7-2 | ASSHAENTEAF
TRBJ1-5 | TRBV6-1 | ASSEGGQNQPQH
TRBJ2-1 | TRBV13 | ASSLGPRGNEQF
TRBJ1-2 | TRBV9 | ASSVGWQGYGYT
TRBJ2-1 | TRBV27 | ASSLGTSGINEQF
TRBJ1-1 | TRBV30 | AWGDRESSYGTEAF
TRBJ2-3 | TRBV5-1 | ASSVPTGGDTDTQY
TRBJ2-1 | TRBV4-2 | ASSQPPGTEYNEQF
TRBJ1-4 | TRBV5-1 | ASSRTGQGGEKLF